The 20 T cell receptor beta chains below all came from one sample that was sequenced in a study of Ad26.COV2.S vaccination and SARS-CoV-2 variants. Specified treatment: some 20 received Ad26.COV2.S at low or high dose, single or two shots; several received placebo; per-sample allocation not given. Specimen acquisition occurred on day 63 following the initial vaccine or placebo injection. TCRdb's copy holds only in-frame clones and misses some; the assay was immunoSEQ multiplex PCR. The sample includes about 350,000 clones, 85% of them seen just once. The sequenced sample was peripheral blood, obtained in a trial of Ad26.COV2.S vaccine versus placebo. These receptors were obtained from a person aged 18-60 years who received the Ad26.COV2.S COVID-19 vaccine or a placebo.

The V gene is TRBV9, the J gene TRBJ2-7; D not certain. Per germline, CDR1 SGDLS and CDR2 YYNGEE. The CDR3 totals 13 residues. Trimming removed 1 base from V and 2 bases from J, with 7 bases in between. DNA of the CDR3: TGTGCCAGCAGCGTAACCGAAGCCTACGAGCAGTACTTC. Translated: CASSVTEAYEQYF.

This rearrangement joins TRBV4-3 to TRBJ1-1, with TRBD1 as a possible D gene (5 bases). Per germline, CDR1 LGHNA and CDR2 YSLEER. Trimming left V 1 base short and J 1 base short, with 16 bases between. The CDR3 covers 17 residues. The CDR3 spells CASSQVPQRGENTEAFF. In DNA, the CDR3 is TGCGCCAGCAGCCAAGTTCCCCAGAGAGGGGAGAACACTGAAGCTTTCTTT.

This clone was observed once. J is TRBJ1-5 and V is TRBV12-3 or TRBV12-4; D unclear. V was shortened by 3 bases and J by 6 bases, with 6 bases between the two germline ends. The CDR3 loop spans 12 amino acids. Written as DNA, the CDR3 is TGTGCCAGCAGTTTGGGCACTCAGCCCCAGCATTTT. It codes for CASSLGTQPQHF.

The rearrangement links TRBV5-5 to TRBJ2-7; possibly TRBD2 for D (5 bases). Germline CDR1 reads SGHKS; CDR2 reads YYEKEE (reference sequence). The CDR3 length is 15 residues. V lost 1 base, J lost 5 bases, and 16 bases lay in between. This CDR3 reads CASSLMPATGNEQYF. The DNA for the CDR3 is TGTGCCAGCAGCTTGATGCCCGCAACGGGGAACGAGCAGTACTTC.

The CDR3 here is CASSPNRAYEQYF. In DNA, the CDR3 is TGTGCCAGCAGCCCCAACAGGGCCTACGAGCAGTACTTC. The chain couples TRBV7-2 to TRBJ2-7; maybe TRBD1 (6 bases). This CDR3 region has 13 residues. V lost 5 bases and J 2 bases, leaving 10 bases between the germline ends. Germline V gene sequence: CDR1 SGHTA, CDR2 FQGNSA.

The chain's CDR3 is CASSLAGTGEKLFF. Here the CDR3 DNA reads TGTGCCAGCAGCTTAGCGGGAACAGGTGAAAAACTGTTTTTT. This sequence joins TRBV7-8 and TRBJ1-4; the D gene is possibly TRBD1 (5 bases). The CDR3 has 14 residues. V was cut by 0 bases and J by 7 bases, with 9 bases left in between. In germline, CDR1 is SGHVS, CDR2 FQNEAQ.

The chain carries TRBV9 and TRBJ2-5; the D gene could be TRBD1 or TRBD2 (5 bases each). The CDR3 spans 13 residues. Germline assignment: CDR1 SGDLS and CDR2 YYNGEE. Trimming cost V 2 bases and J 2 bases, with 7 bases left between them. Here the CDR3 DNA reads TGTGCCAGCAGCGTGGGGGTTCAAGAGACCCAGTACTTC. Amino acid sequence: CASSVGVQETQYF.

The V call is TRBV4-1, the J call TRBJ2-5; 7 nucleotides agree with TRBD2. Losses at the gene ends were 1 base for V and 5 bases for J; bases not matched to a gene: 10. Germline V gives CDR1 MGHRA, CDR2 YSYEKL. The CDR3 runs to 16 residues. The DNA for the CDR3 is TGCGCCAGCAGCCAAGTGACAAGCGGGAATTGGGAGACCCAGTACTTC. This sequence encodes CASSQVTSGNWETQYF.

The count of this clone is one. The chain recombines TRBV12-3 or TRBV12-4 with TRBJ2-5; D gene uncertain. The ends were cut back, 2 bases at V and 4 bases at J, with 5 bases in the middle. CDR3 length: 12 residues. DNA of the CDR3: TGTGCCAGCAGTTTAAATGGAGAGACCCAGTACTTC. It encodes CASSLNGETQYF.

The chain has TRBV30 and TRBJ1-1; D is ambiguous. Trimming removed 3 bases at V and 5 bases at J, with 10 bases between. Germline lookup yields CDR1 GTSNPN and CDR2 SVGIG (reference sequence). CDR3 length: 12 amino acids. CDR3: CAWSPGRTEAFF. CDR3 coding DNA: TGTGCCTGGAGCCCCGGACGGACTGAAGCTTTCTTT.

This chain links TRBV29-1 with TRBJ1-2, with TRBD1 as a possible D gene (6 bases). Germline loops: CDR1 SQVTM, CDR2 ANQGSEA. V gave up 0 bases and J gave up 10 bases, with 24 bases separating them. The CDR3 contains 16 residues. As DNA, the CDR3 is TGCAGCGTTGAAGAAGGGTCGGGGGACATCGTCTGGGACTACACCTTC. Encoded protein: CSVEEGSGDIVWDYTF.

The CDR3 here is CASSVASTNYGYTF. The DNA of the CDR3 is TGTGCCAGCAGCGTAGCCAGTACTAACTATGGCTACACCTTC. This chain joins TRBV9 and TRBJ1-2; no clear D gene. Germline loops: CDR1 SGDLS, CDR2 YYNGEE. The V and J ends lost 0 bases and 0 bases respectively, with 6 bases between them. The CDR3 runs 14 residues.

The V and J genes are TRBV5-3 and TRBJ1-5; D unresolved. TRBV5-3 is labeled an ORF, and its function is uncertain. Trimming pared 2 bases from V and 5 bases from J, leaving 14 bases between. The CDR3 is 15 amino acids. CDR3 nucleotide sequence: TGTGCCAGAAGCTTCGACCAGGAGCTCCATCAGCCCCAGCATTTT. Its translation is CARSFDQELHQPQHF.

The chain combines TRBV30 with TRBJ2-2; 8 nucleotides agree with TRBD1. J lost 1 base, V lost 4 bases, and 8 bases had no gene match. The germline gives CDR1 GTSNPN, CDR2 SVGIG (reference sequence). The CDR3 loop spans 16 amino acids. In nucleotides, the CDR3 is TGTGCCTGGAATAACGGCAGGGGGCTGAACACCGGGGAGCTGTTTTTT. This translates into CAWNNGRGLNTGELFF.

The chain links TRBV10-1 to TRBJ2-2; D remains unclear. Between the trimmed V and J ends, which lost 4 bases and 0 bases, there was a span of 6 bases. CDR1 is WNHNN, CDR2 SYGVQD, per germline (reference sequence). The length of the CDR3 is 14 residues. Here the CDR3 reads CASSGLTNTGELFF. The CDR3 DNA reads TGCGCCAGCAGTGGGCTTACGAACACCGGGGAGCTGTTTTTT.

This rearrangement joins TRBV4-1 to TRBJ2-7, with a weak D call TRBD1 (5 bases). This CDR3 is 15 amino acids long. The germline CDR1 and CDR2 sequences are MGHRA and YSYEKL. The V end was cut by 3 bases, the J end by 2 bases, with 14 bases between. The CDR3 DNA is TGCGCCAGCAGCCAGACACAGATGGGGCCCTACGAGCAGTACTTC. Its translation: CASSQTQMGPYEQYF.

This clone was seen more than once but under ten times. The chain recombines TRBV19 with TRBJ2-5, with 16 bases matching TRBD2. This CDR3 is built from 16 residues. Per the germline V gene, CDR1 is LNHDA and CDR2 is SQIVND (reference sequence). J gave up 5 bases and V 6 bases, and 6 bases lay outside the gene matches. CDR3 loop: CASRGLAGGPLETQYF. The DNA for the CDR3 is TGTGCCAGTAGGGGACTAGCGGGGGGGCCGCTGGAGACCCAGTACTTC.

The chain recombines TRBV9 with TRBJ2-7, with D possibly called TRBD1 or TRBD2 (5 bases each). V gave up 3 bases and J gave up 1 base, with 14 bases separating them. CDR3 length: 15 residues. CDR1 is SGDLS and CDR2 is YYNGEE in the germline V gene. CDR3: CASSAGPRLSYEQYF. In DNA, the CDR3 is TGTGCCAGCAGCGCGGGACCTAGGCTGTCCTACGAGCAGTACTTC.

This clone was recorded once. V is TRBV11-2 and J is TRBJ1-1; no reliable D call. Trimming took off 2 bases at V and 1 base at J, with 8 bases between the two ends. Germline V CDR1 and CDR2: SGHAT, FQNNGV. The CDR3 loop spans 14 amino acids. The chain's CDR3 is CASSLNGENTEAFF. CDR3 nucleotides: TGTGCCAGCAGCTTAAACGGTGAGAACACTGAAGCTTTCTTT.

The chain uses TRBV7-9 and TRBJ2-2; no definite D call. The germline V and J ends were trimmed by 0 bases and 3 bases, with 8 bases remaining between them. The germline V gene has CDR1 SEHNR and CDR2 FQNEAQ (reference sequence). This CDR3 is built from 15 residues. CDR3 nucleotide sequence: TGTGCCAGCAGCTTAGCGCGGCGATACACCGGGGAGCTGTTTTTT. Protein product: CASSLARRYTGELFF.